This TCR beta chain was documented in a study of blood T cells in healthy people across ages. CDR3 size: 14 residues. Combining a sample-barcoded 5' primer with a J-beta primer mix, a second PCR ran for roughly 7 to 12 cycles. A tag from a template-switch adaptor with 12 random nucleotides marked each cDNA molecule. TCRdb recomputed calls from the 5' RACE reads with MiXCR, one row per CDR3 protein. The sample shows fewer than 800,000 distinct CDR3 sequences, around 21% of them seen only once. The chain links TRBV12-3 or TRBV12-4 to TRBJ2-1; TRBD2 matches at 7 bases. TRBJ2-7 explains the end of the DNA better; the J call may be wrong. The clonotype originates from a man in his 70s in good health. The sample consisted of blood. The CDR3 sequence is CASSLLGRVEEQYF. The CDR3 DNA sequence: TGTGCCAGCAGTTTACTTGGGAGGGTGGAAGAGCAGTACTTC.